The clone carrying this T cell receptor beta chain has only one observation. Under the authors' procedure: Nucleated cell counts were estimated from reference gene primer amplification. The table came from immunoSEQ multiplex PCR; TCRdb's copy has only in-frame clones and leaves some out. V and J calls and clone size follow that table, whereas D and trimming were derived from the DNA. The sample consists of around 260,000 clones, 70% to 90% of them appearing once. The data belong to a study of blood T cell repertoires in COVID-19. Background on the study: T cells, B-cell-depleted T cells, or PBMCs supplied cDNA or gDNA.

Germline V gene lookup returns CDR1 MNHEY and CDR2 SMNVEV (reference sequence). The CDR3 sequence is 13 residues long. V was trimmed by 5 bases and J by 2 bases, leaving 9 bases between them. Enrollees, about 18 to 90 years old, lived in about two dozen US areas. In Cohort 3, a recovered donor had either two negative PCRs, clearance, or symptom resolution. The rearrangement joins TRBV27 to TRBJ2-5, with D possibly TRBD1 on 6 matching bases. What was sequenced was PBMCs or T cells enriched from blood (not recorded which). This TCR came from a woman aged 25 to 39 who had recovered from COVID-19. Here the CDR3 reads CASSPGQQETQYF. The CDR3 DNA reads TGTGCCAGCAGTCCAGGACAGCAAGAGACCCAGTACTTC.